Given below is one T cell receptor (beta chain) in context. Its antigen is unknown. Nothing much larger sits one base from this clone, and base qualities are not available. This sample was taken from a study of metastatic and nonmetastatic thyroid tumors (dated by TCRdb to the early 2020s). For the study in its entirety: The researchers compared repertoires between peripheral blood samples and tumor or nodule tissue samples from patients with malignant or benign thyroid disease. What the work shows at the level of the full study, not this receptor alone: In both blood and tumor samples, TCR beta diversity was reported to be significantly higher in malignant tumors than in benign nodules.

The library was generated by PCR. The sequencing machine was an Illumina HiSeq 4000. High-throughput sequencing was used to profile the CDR3 region of the TCR beta-chain in every patient. The published analysis was carried out like this. Drawing on CDR3 differences between clinicopathological groups, the researchers built a classifier meant to tell apart patients with distant-metastatic papillary thyroid cancer. The Shannon index was used to assess repertoire diversity, and the Morisita-Horn index was used to assess tumor-blood repertoire similarity. TCRdb cleaned the public reads at Q25 with fastp, built clones with MiXCR and kept in-frame beta chains. The V and J calls and clone size are TCRdb's, not the authors'. Across this sample there are some 15,000 clones, with approximately 30% seen only once. The top ten constitute approximately 12% of the sample. Before undergoing thyroid surgery, none of the patients had been given any kind of treatment. Using T-cell receptor beta sequencing, the study looked back at clinical samples from patients collected from about 2011 to 2018.

Its CDR3 holds 13 amino acids, cysteine through phenylalanine. Of the read, only the CDR3 DNA is kept; its 39 bases are in frame from base 1. The V end loses 3 bases and the J end loses 0 bases, and a stretch of 9 bases separates them. From the germline V gene (reference sequence), CDR1 is DFQATT and CDR2 is SNEGSKA. The receptor was isolated from a female donor with papillary thyroid cancer or a benign thyroid nodule (not recorded which). Some clones in this sample may be carry-over from other donors' samples. Sample: adjacent normal tissue. The chain uses TRBV20-1 and TRBJ2-7; the D gene is perhaps TRBD2, on 5 matching bases. The sequenced DNA: TGCAGTGCTAGGTCGGGGTACTCCTACGAGCAGTACTTC. Its protein product is CSARSGYSYEQYF.